This section outlines one T cell receptor beta chain sequence together with its context. What it recognizes is unknown. This entry belongs to a study of cytomegalovirus exposure and HLA in healthy donors. Study summary: An early data release held tens of millions of unique TCRs from HLA-typed donors.

Study-wide results and limits: Listed as cytomegalovirus-associated were approximately 160 TCR beta chains. Roughly uniform sequencing depth across donors was assumed, possibly incorrectly.

Both 60 Vbeta primers and 13 Jbeta primers went into the PCR. TCRdb's copy holds only in-frame clones and misses some; the assay was immunoSEQ multiplex PCR. The data show about 100,000 clones, with 10% seen just once and approximately 6.1% held by the top ten. The receptor's source is a man aged 35-49 years in good health and CMV-seropositive. Sequencing input: PBMCs.

This chain's CDR3 is CASKLRSGTGKETQYF. The CDR3 DNA reads as TGTGCCAGCAAGTTACGGTCGGGGACAGGGAAAGAGACCCAGTACTTC. The V gene is TRBV27, the J gene TRBJ2-5, with 9 bases that match TRBD1. Trimming removed 7 bases from V and 3 bases from J; junction bases left unmatched: 12. Germline assignment: CDR1 MNHEY and CDR2 SMNVEV (reference sequence). The CDR3 spans 16 residues.